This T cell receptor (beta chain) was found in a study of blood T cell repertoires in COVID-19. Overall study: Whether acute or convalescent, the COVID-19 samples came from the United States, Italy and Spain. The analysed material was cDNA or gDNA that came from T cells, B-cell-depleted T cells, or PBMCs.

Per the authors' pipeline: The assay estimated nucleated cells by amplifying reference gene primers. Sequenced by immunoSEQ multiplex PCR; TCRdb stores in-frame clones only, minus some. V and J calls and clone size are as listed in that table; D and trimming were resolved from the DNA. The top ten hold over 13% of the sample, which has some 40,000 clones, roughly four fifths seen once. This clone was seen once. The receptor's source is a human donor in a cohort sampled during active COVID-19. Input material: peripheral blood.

DNA for the CDR3: TGTGCCAGCAGCTTGGGACGGGGGGAACGAGGCACTGAAGCTTTCTTT. Its protein is CASSLGRGERGTEAFF. The V and J genes are TRBV5-4 and TRBJ1-1, with D possibly TRBD1 on 5 matching bases. The ends were cut back, 0 bases at V and 4 bases at J, with 16 bases in the middle. The CDR3 covers 16 residues. The germline gives CDR1 SGHNT, CDR2 YYREEE (reference sequence).